This T cell receptor beta chain was obtained from a study of CD8+ T cells in alopecia areata. General study results and limits: Scalp and blood retained many expanded lesional clones during tofacitinib. Normal skin's resident alphabeta T cells are also sequenced in scalp samples. Affected scalp, especially in alopecia totalis/universalis, had a higher clonality than normal scalp did.

Investigators isolated RNA and reverse transcribed it into cDNA to act as the sequencing template. Measured with immunoSEQ multiplex PCR; TCRdb has only the in-frame clones, and not every one. This table has nearly 95,000 clones, 70% to 80% appearing once. Indicated treatment: oral pan-JAK inhibitor, 5-10 mg twice daily. Points on this clone: The antigen remains unidentified.

This CDR3 region has 12 residues. V lost 2 bases to trimming and J lost 8 bases, with 9 bases between them. The genes are TRBV23-1 and TRBJ1-1; D is undetermined. TRBV23-1 is known as an ORF, though its function is uncertain. The sequences come from CD8+ T cells sorted from blood, collected at approximately week 45, from a patient treated with tofacitinib. The origin of this receptor is a human donor with alopecia areata. CDR3 in amino acids: CASSQKNDEAFF. For the CDR3, the DNA is TGCGCCAGCAGTCAAAAGAATGACGAAGCTTTCTTT.